The 13 T cell receptor beta chains below were found in one sample sequenced in a study of blood T cell repertoires in COVID-19. Assay used: immunoSEQ multiplex PCR; TCRdb lists only in-frame clones, some missing. Altogether 150,000 to 200,000 clones are present, approximately 89% being singletons, with the ten largest covering 3.5% to 5%. Specimen: peripheral blood. The receptors were gathered from a woman younger than 45 with acute or convalescent COVID-19.

The V gene is TRBV5-1, the J gene TRBJ1-6; D is uncertain. V was shortened by 3 bases and J by 12 bases, with 13 bases between the two germline ends. Germline V CDR1 and CDR2: SGHRS, YFSETQ. The CDR3 runs to 13 residues. CDR3 region: CASSSPSGRPLHF. For the CDR3, the DNA is TGCGCCAGCAGCTCCCCCTCGGGTAGACCCCTCCACTTT.

The chain employs TRBV27 and TRBJ2-7; maybe TRBD1 (6 bases). Trimming took off 2 bases at V and 7 bases at J, with 15 bases between the two ends. Germline CDR1 is MNHEY and CDR2 is SMNVEV (reference sequence). There are 14 residues in the CDR3. DNA for the CDR3: TGTGCCAGCAGTTTACCCGACAGGCGAGGGGAGCAGTACTTC. Translated, it gives CASSLPDRRGEQYF.

V gene TRBV5-5 combines with J gene TRBJ1-2, with 10 positions matching TRBD1. This CDR3 region has 14 residues. Germline loops: CDR1 SGHKS, CDR2 YYEKEE (reference sequence). J was trimmed by 9 bases and V by 1 base; bases with no gene match: 6. This CDR3 is CASSLPRDRGSYTF. DNA of the CDR3: TGTGCCAGCAGCTTGCCTCGGGACAGGGGAAGCTACACCTTC.

This chain connects TRBV6-5 to TRBJ2-5, with D tentatively TRBD1 (5 bases). This CDR3 spans 13 amino acids. CDR1 and CDR2 (germline): MNHEY, SVGAGI. V lost 4 bases to trimming and J lost 2 bases, with 8 bases between them. CDR3 DNA: TGTGCCAGCAGTTTGACAGCGCAAGAGACCCAGTACTTC. It yields the protein CASSLTAQETQYF.

The V gene is TRBV18, the J gene TRBJ2-1; perhaps TRBD1 as D (5 bases). In germline, CDR1 is KGHSH, CDR2 LQKENI. The V end lost 6 bases, the J end lost 4 bases, and 13 bases lay between the germline ends. The CDR3 spans 14 residues. CDR3 bases: TGTGCCAGCTCCCGACAGTCCCCATACAATGAGCAGTTCTTC. Protein product: CASSRQSPYNEQFF.

This chain connects TRBV11-3 to TRBJ1-1, with 10 bases matching TRBD1. In germline, CDR1 is SGHNT, CDR2 YENEEA. The V gene end was trimmed by 3 bases and the J gene end by 4 bases; junction bases not matched to a gene: 2. The CDR3 spans 14 residues. CDR3 DNA sequence: TGTGCCAGCAGCTTCAGACAGGGGGCCACTGAAGCTTTCTTT. Translating gives CASSFRQGATEAFF.

The V call is TRBV28, the J call TRBJ2-3; D not resolved. Trimming shortened V by 4 bases and J by 4 bases, and 6 bases separated the two germline ends. The CDR3 loop spans 12 amino acids. Per the germline V gene, CDR1 is MDHEN and CDR2 is SYDVKM. Here the CDR3 DNA reads TGTGCCAGCAGTTCCCCAGCAGATACGCAGTATTTT. Protein sequence: CASSSPADTQYF.

This clone was found a few times. The gene calls are TRBV5-4 and TRBJ2-1; D gene uncertain. This CDR3 is built from 13 residues. Trimming took off 1 base at V and 10 bases at J, with 12 bases between the two ends. Germline-derived CDR1 and CDR2 are SGHNT and YYREEE (reference sequence). The CDR3, as DNA: TGTGCCAGCAGCTTGAGGATTAAGGAGGAGCAGTTCTTC. This codes for CASSLRIKEEQFF.

The chain combines TRBV28 with TRBJ1-5, with TRBD1 identical over 9 bases. Germline values: CDR1 MDHEN, CDR2 SYDVKM. V shed 8 bases, J shed 6 bases, and the junction held 5 bases outside the gene matches. This CDR3 has 13 residues. CDR3 sequence (DNA): TGTGCCAGCGGACAGGGGCAAACTCAGCCCCAGCATTTT. Its translation: CASGQGQTQPQHF.

The V gene is TRBV10-3, the J gene TRBJ2-1; 9 bases agree with TRBD2. Germline V gene sequence: CDR1 ENHRY, CDR2 SYGVKD. The CDR3 covers 16 residues. The junction had 11 bases not matched to a gene; V was cut back by 2 bases and J by 9 bases. The CDR3 spells CAISEPVGGRAGEQFF. CDR3 in DNA: TGTGCCATCAGTGAGCCCGTGGGCGGGAGGGCCGGTGAGCAGTTCTTC.

The chain uses TRBV29-1 and TRBJ2-1, with a tentative D call TRBD2 (5 bases). Germline V lookup: CDR1 SQVTM, CDR2 ANQGSEA. The V gene lost 1 base and the J gene lost 0 bases, with 10 bases spanning the gap. The CDR3 is 15 amino acids. The CDR3 region is CSVEGDGSSYNEQFF. The CDR3 nucleotides read TGCAGCGTTGAAGGGGATGGGAGCTCCTACAATGAGCAGTTCTTC.

The J gene is TRBJ1-4, the V gene TRBV29-1; no clear D gene. V was cut by 3 bases and J by 7 bases, with 9 bases left in between. The CDR3 sequence is 12 residues long. The germline gives CDR1 SQVTM, CDR2 ANQGSEA. CDR3 protein: CSVDSGFEKLFF. The CDR3 nucleotides read TGCAGCGTTGATTCCGGGTTTGAAAAACTGTTTTTT.

This chain links TRBV5-5 with TRBJ2-3; possible D gene TRBD1, 6 bases. Germline CDR1 and CDR2: SGHKS and YYEKEE (reference sequence). The CDR3 covers 15 residues. V was shortened by 0 bases and J by 3 bases, with 11 bases between the two germline ends. The DNA of the CDR3 is TGTGCCAGCAGCTTGGTGGGGGCCAGAACAGATACGCAGTATTTT. Protein product: CASSLVGARTDTQYF.